These T cell receptor beta chains were read from a single sample in a study of blood T cell repertoires in COVID-19. The data were produced by immunoSEQ multiplex PCR, yet TCRdb's version contains in-frame clones alone and is incomplete. The table has around 300,000 clones, approximately 90% seen once. Sequencing was done on a sample of PBMCs or T cells enriched from blood (not recorded which). These receptor sequences come from a woman aged 40 to 49 who had recovered from COVID-19. CDR3s include the opening cysteine and the closing phenylalanine or tryptophan. D genes are given only for firm matches. Rows may omit the clone size; those that give it use once, few, many or a size class.

TRBV27,NA,TRBJ2-2,NA,CASSLPLGGGTGELFF,TGTGCCAGCAGTTTACCCCTGGGAGGCGGGACCGGGGAGCTGTTTTTT
TRBV4-1,TRBD1,TRBJ1-6,once,CASSQESGQGFALHF,TGCGCCAGCAGCCAAGAATCGGGACAGGGGTTTGCCCTCCACTTT
TRBV10-3,NA,TRBJ1-1,NA,CAISEESFPTEAFF,TGTGCCATCAGTGAGGAGTCTTTCCCCACTGAAGCTTTCTTT
TRBV10-2,NA,TRBJ2-1,NA,CASSDTGVDEQFF,TGCGCCAGCAGTGATACGGGGGTTGATGAGCAGTTCTTC
TRBV19,NA,TRBJ2-1,NA,CASSIDSLALLAYNEQFF,TGTGCCAGTAGTATAGATTCCCTAGCCCTACTCGCGTACAATGAGCAGTTCTTC
TRBV12-3/TRBV12-4,NA,TRBJ1-2,NA,CASSPDSYGYTF,TGTGCCAGCAGCCCGGACAGCTATGGCTACACCTTC
TRBV19,NA,TRBJ2-7,NA,CASSIDRVSAYYEQYF,TGTGCCAGTAGTATAGATCGAGTTAGCGCCTACTACGAGCAGTACTTC
TRBV7-8,NA,TRBJ2-7,once,CASSLREESSYEQYF,TGTGCCAGCAGCTTACGGGAAGAGAGCTCCTACGAGCAGTACTTC
TRBV24-1,TRBD2,TRBJ2-2,many,CATQTSGYTGELFF,TGTGCCACGCAGACTAGCGGTTACACCGGGGAGCTGTTTTTT
TRBV28,TRBD1,TRBJ1-5,NA,CASRSGQVNQPQHF,TGTGCCAGCAGATCGGGACAGGTAAATCAGCCCCAGCATTTT
TRBV28,TRBD2,TRBJ2-5,NA,CASRETSGSYETQYF,TGTGCCAGCAGAGAGACTAGCGGGAGTTATGAGACCCAGTACTTC
TRBV29-1,NA,TRBJ2-7,NA,CSVEGKEGYEQYF,TGCAGCGTTGAAGGAAAAGAGGGCTACGAGCAGTACTTC
TRBV28,TRBD2,TRBJ2-3,NA,CASAPAGVTDTQYF,TGTGCCAGCGCCCCAGCGGGAGTTACAGATACGCAGTATTTT
TRBV7-2,TRBD2,TRBJ2-2,NA,CASSLGLAATGELFF,TGTGCCAGCAGCTTAGGCCTAGCGGCCACCGGGGAGCTGTTTTTT
TRBV5-4,NA,TRBJ2-2,NA,CASSQRDRFTGELFF,TGTGCCAGCAGCCAGCGGGACAGGTTCACCGGGGAGCTGTTTTTT